These 14 T cell receptor beta chains share one sample of origin, sequenced in a study of cytomegalovirus exposure and HLA in healthy donors. Vbeta (60) and Jbeta (13) primers were used in the PCR. Profiled with immunoSEQ multiplex PCR; TCRdb holds only in-frame clones, not every one. Among 100,000 to 150,000 clones listed, approximately 82% were seen once. The source material was PBMCs. The receptors shown here come from a boy younger than 10 in good health and CMV-seronegative.

V is TRBV29-1 and J is TRBJ2-1; 12 nucleotides line up with TRBD2. Germline V gives CDR1 SQVTM, CDR2 ANQGSEA. The CDR3 has 15 residues. After removal of 4 bases from V and 7 bases from J, the junction contained 8 bases not matched to a gene. As DNA, the CDR3 is TGCAGCGTTGTCCCCGCTAGCGGGAGGGGGAATGAGCAGTTCTTC. This gives the protein CSVVPASGRGNEQFF.

This clone has a single count. This chain connects TRBV9 to TRBJ1-1; D gene ambiguous. The CDR3 length is 12 residues. CDR1 and CDR2 from the germline V gene are SGDLS and YYNGEE. V lost 4 bases and J 1 base, leaving 5 bases between the germline ends. CDR3 nucleotide sequence: TGTGCCAGCAGCCGGGGGAACACTGAAGCTTTCTTT. Protein product: CASSRGNTEAFF.

V gene TRBV9 combines with J gene TRBJ2-6; no clear D gene. Germline values: CDR1 SGDLS, CDR2 YYNGEE. V lost 4 bases and J lost 3, with 17 bases in between. The length of the CDR3 is 17 residues. DNA of the CDR3: TGTGCCAGCAGCCCCGTAGTAGCTGGTAGTGGGGCCAACGTCCTGACTTTC. Protein sequence: CASSPVVAGSGANVLTF.

The J gene is TRBJ2-1, the V gene TRBV9; D is possibly TRBD2 (5 bases). The CDR3 loop spans 12 amino acids. The germline V gene encodes CDR1 SGDLS and CDR2 YYNGEE. V gave up 3 bases and J gave up 8 bases, with 9 bases separating them. CDR3 in amino acids: CASSATRDEQFF. The CDR3 DNA reads as TGTGCCAGCAGCGCAACTAGGGATGAGCAGTTCTTC.

The chain recombines TRBV5-1 with TRBJ2-2, with 13 positions matching TRBD2. Germline V gene lookup returns CDR1 SGHRS and CDR2 YFSETQ. The V gene end was trimmed by 4 bases and the J gene end by 5 bases; junction bases not matched to a gene: 11. The CDR3 covers 18 residues. The CDR3 DNA is TGCGCCAGCAGCCCGGAGGGACTAGCGGGAATGGGTACCGGGGAGCTGTTTTTT. Protein sequence: CASSPEGLAGMGTGELFF.

The rearrangement uses TRBV2 and TRBJ2-5; tentatively, D is TRBD1 (6 bases). V lost 2 bases and J 1 base, leaving 8 bases between the germline ends. The CDR3 loop spans 14 amino acids. Germline V CDR1 and CDR2: SNHLY, FYNNEI. The CDR3 region has the DNA TGTGCCAGCAGTGAACTGGACAGCCAAGAGACCCAGTACTTC. Translated, it gives CASSELDSQETQYF.

The rearrangement links TRBV23-1 to TRBJ1-1; 7 bases are shared with TRBD1. TRBV23-1 is an open reading frame whose function is uncertain. Trimming cost V 0 bases and J 3 bases; bases outside gene matches: 16. The CDR3 has 19 residues. The CDR3 nucleotides read TGCGCCAGCAGTCAATCGAAGGAAAGGGGGCGCAATATGGACACTGAAGCTTTCTTT. Protein: CASSQSKERGRNMDTEAFF.

Remarks on this clone: Germline and junction disagree at one end, which may indicate a read error. This chain uses TRBV13 with TRBJ2-1; TRBD2 is a possible D gene (5 bases). This CDR3 spans 15 amino acids. Germline V CDR1 and CDR2: PRHDT, FYEKMQ (reference sequence). For the CDR3, the DNA is TGTGCCACCGGATTCAAGCCTTTACGGATTGAGGGAAGGATCTTC. Protein: CATGFKPLRIEGRIF.

This CDR3 reads CASSGGGSWETQYF. CDR3 nucleotides: TGTGCCAGCAGTGGGGGCGGTTCGTGGGAGACCCAGTACTTC. V usage is TRBV25-1 and J usage is TRBJ2-5, with D possibly TRBD1 on 5 matching bases. The CDR3 spans 14 residues. V shed 4 bases and J shed 5 bases, with 14 bases lying between them. Looked up from germline, CDR1 is MGHDK and CDR2 is SYGVNS.

V usage is TRBV10-3 and J usage is TRBJ1-1, with D tentatively TRBD1 (6 bases). The CDR3 totals 15 residues. V was clipped by 0 bases and J by 4 bases, with 12 bases between them. Per germline, CDR1 ENHRY and CDR2 SYGVKD. The CDR3 DNA follows: TGTGCCATCAGTGAGTCCACAGGGCATTCCACTGAAGCTTTCTTT. It codes for CAISESTGHSTEAFF.

V is TRBV2 and J is TRBJ2-1, with 10 bases matching TRBD2. Looked up from germline, CDR1 is SNHLY and CDR2 is FYNNEI. The CDR3 has 18 residues. V shed 9 bases and J 8 bases; nucleotides not matched to a gene: 22. CDR3 coding DNA: TGTGCCAGAGCCAACCCTAGGTCAGGGCTAGCGGGAGTGGATGAGCAGTTCTTC. It codes for CARANPRSGLAGVDEQFF.

This clone showed up just once. The chain has TRBV30 and TRBJ1-2; no clear D gene. CDR1 and CDR2 from the germline V gene are GTSNPN and SVGIG (reference sequence). Trimming pared 4 bases from V and 4 bases from J, leaving 19 bases between. The CDR3 extends over 15 amino acids. CDR3 nucleotide sequence: TGTGCCTGGAAATCTGCCCCCGCGGGTCTCTATGGCTACACCTTC. It yields the protein CAWKSAPAGLYGYTF. The complete variable domain, with remaining parts taken from reference TRBV30 and TRBJ1-2, reads SQTIHQWPATLVQPVGSPLSLECTVEGTSNPNLYWYRQAAGRGLQLLFYSVGIGQISSEVPQNLSASRPQDRQFILSSKKLLLSDSGFYLCAWKSAPAGLYGYTFGSGTRLTVV.

The V call is TRBV7-9, the J call TRBJ2-1, with D perhaps matching TRBD2 (5 bases). The ends were cut back, 6 bases at V and 9 bases at J, with 18 bases in the middle. Germline V gives CDR1 SEHNR, CDR2 FQNEAQ (reference sequence). This CDR3 contains 14 residues. The CDR3, as DNA: TGTGCCAGCAGTTCCCCATCGCGGACTTCTGAGCAGTTCTTC. It is translated as CASSSPSRTSEQFF.

Worth noting for this clone: Different DNA sequences within this sample yield the same CDR3. The rearrangement links TRBV5-1 to TRBJ1-5; 7 positions agree with TRBD1. J gave up 5 bases and V 0 bases, and 2 bases lay outside the gene matches. The CDR3 covers 14 residues. Germline CDR1 is SGHRS and CDR2 is YFSETQ. The CDR3 region is CASSLGQGDQPQHF. The CDR3 DNA reads TGCGCCAGCAGCTTGGGACAGGGCGATCAGCCCCAGCATTTT.